The 15 T cell receptor beta chains in this list originate from one sample, sequenced in a study of blood T cell repertoires in COVID-19. Method: immunoSEQ multiplex PCR; TCRdb's copy keeps in-frame clones and lacks some. The profile shows about 210,000 clones, roughly 82% of them singletons. Material: peripheral blood. Source of these receptors: a man aged 45-60 years with active or convalescent COVID-19.

This clone was recorded a few times. This rearrangement joins TRBV5-4 to TRBJ2-2; TRBD2 aligns across 10 bases. The CDR3 loop spans 15 amino acids. J lost 4 bases, V lost 4 bases, and 4 bases had no gene match. Germline V gives CDR1 SGHNT, CDR2 YYREEE (reference sequence). The CDR3 is CASSPGLASTGELFF. As DNA, the CDR3 is TGTGCCAGCAGCCCGGGACTAGCGAGCACCGGGGAGCTGTTTTTT.

The rearrangement uses TRBV4-3 and TRBJ2-5, with TRBD1 matching 10 bases. The trim removed 0 bases at V and 5 bases at J, leaving 6 bases unmatched. The germline V gene encodes CDR1 LGHNA and CDR2 YSLEER. There are 16 residues in the CDR3. CDR3 nucleotide sequence: TGCGCCAGCAGCCAAGATACGGGACAGGGGTATGAGACCCAGTACTTC. Translation gives CASSQDTGQGYETQYF.

The rearrangement uses TRBV7-2 and TRBJ2-3; no reliable D call. Germline V CDR1 and CDR2: SGHTA, FQGNSA. The CDR3 spans 13 residues. Trimming shortened V by 1 base and J by 5 bases, and 7 bases separated the two germline ends. The chain's CDR3 is CASSLEVGDTQYF. CDR3 DNA: TGTGCCAGCAGCTTAGAAGTCGGAGATACGCAGTATTTT.

The chain has TRBV5-1 and TRBJ1-1, with 7 bases matching TRBD1. The CDR3 consists of 13 residues. After removal of 3 bases from V and 8 bases from J, the junction contained 7 bases not matched to a gene. The germline V gene encodes CDR1 SGHRS and CDR2 YFSETQ. CDR3 region: CASSYGTDSEAFF. The CDR3 DNA reads as TGCGCCAGCAGCTACGGGACAGATTCCGAAGCTTTCTTT.

This chain connects TRBV6-5 to TRBJ1-1, with 8 bases lining up with TRBD1. This CDR3 region has 16 residues. CDR1 and CDR2 (germline): MNHEY, SVGAGI. The trim removed 0 bases at V and 5 bases at J, leaving 8 bases unmatched. CDR3 in amino acids: CASSYSQGALGTEAFF. The DNA of the CDR3 is TGTGCCAGCAGTTACTCTCAGGGGGCTTTGGGGACTGAAGCTTTCTTT.

This rearrangement joins TRBV5-6 to TRBJ2-2, with 8 bases fitting TRBD1. CDR3 length: 15 residues. With V trimmed by 2 bases and J by 4 bases, 4 bases remained unmatched. The germline V gene encodes CDR1 SGHDT and CDR2 YYEEEE. CDR3 in amino acids: CASSFGTGSTGELFF. CDR3 in DNA: TGTGCCAGCAGCTTCGGGACAGGTAGCACCGGGGAGCTGTTTTTT.

This clone turned up a few times. The gene calls are TRBV28 and TRBJ1-2; D not resolved. Deletions cut 6 bases from V and 2 bases from J, with 10 bases between. From germline, CDR1 is MDHEN and CDR2 SYDVKM. The CDR3 totals 13 residues. In DNA, the CDR3 is TGTGCCAGCAGCCCCACCGGGAACTATGGCTACACCTTC. Translation gives CASSPTGNYGYTF.

This clone was detected once. The CDR3 region has the DNA TGCGCCAGCAGCCAGGACCCGACAGGGCCCGCCTACGAGCAGTACTTC. Residues: CASSQDPTGPAYEQYF. The V gene is TRBV4-3, the J gene TRBJ2-7; 7 nucleotides line up with TRBD1. The CDR3 is 16 residues long. CDR1 and CDR2 (germline): LGHNA, YSLEER. J gave up 2 bases and V 3 bases, and 10 bases lay outside the gene matches.

This clone was observed a single time. The chain joins TRBV2 to TRBJ1-1; D is ambiguous. V lost 9 bases and J lost 0, with 14 bases in between. Germline assignment: CDR1 SNHLY and CDR2 FYNNEI. This CDR3 is 14 amino acids long. The CDR3 spells CARLGGWLNTEAFF. For the CDR3, the DNA is TGTGCCAGGCTGGGAGGGTGGCTGAACACTGAAGCTTTCTTT.

This clone was counted between two and nine times. V is TRBV28 and J is TRBJ1-2; TRBD1 aligns across 8 bases. This CDR3 spans 18 amino acids. V dropped 6 bases and J dropped 0; count of bases not matched to a gene: 15. Germline V gene data show CDR1 as MDHEN and CDR2 as SYDVKM. The CDR3 nucleotides read TGTGCCAGCAGAACCTGGCTTGGACAGGGCTACTCTAACTATGGCTACACCTTC. Translating gives CASRTWLGQGYSNYGYTF.

This clone appeared once. V and J are TRBV10-2 and TRBJ2-5; 8 nucleotides agree with TRBD2. Germline CDR1 reads WSHSY; CDR2 reads SAAADI. The length of the CDR3 is 17 residues. Trimming at V came to 0 bases and at J to 4 bases, leaving 10 bases not matched to a gene. For the CDR3, the DNA is TGCGCCAGCAGTGAGTCGAAATCCGGGGGGGGAAGAGAGACCCAGTACTTC. This translates into CASSESKSGGGRETQYF.

This chain links TRBV5-1 with TRBJ2-3, with D possibly matching TRBD2 (7 bases). CDR3 size: 14 residues. The germline V gene encodes CDR1 SGHRS and CDR2 YFSETQ. V lost 8 bases to trimming and J lost 0 bases, with 13 bases between them. The CDR3 region has the DNA TGCGCCAGTCGGGGGGCGGTTAGCACAGATACGCAGTATTTT. Protein sequence: CASRGAVSTDTQYF.

CDR3 in amino acids: CASSNNGGGRTEAFF. The CDR3 nucleotides read TGTGCCAGCAGCAACAATGGGGGGGGGCGGACTGAAGCTTTCTTT. The V gene is TRBV28, the J gene TRBJ1-1; perhaps TRBD1 as D (6 bases). The CDR3 has 15 amino acids. Trimming cost V 6 bases and J 5 bases, with 19 bases left between them. CDR1 and CDR2 (germline): MDHEN, SYDVKM.

This chain connects TRBV11-2 to TRBJ1-2; D is perhaps TRBD1 (5 bases). The CDR3 extends over 15 amino acids. V was trimmed by 6 bases and J by 0 bases, leaving 14 bases between them. Per germline, CDR1 SGHAT and CDR2 FQNNGV. CDR3 nucleotides: TGTGCCAGCAGTTCTAACAGGAGATCTAACTATGGCTACACCTTC. Translated, it gives CASSSNRRSNYGYTF.

The V call is TRBV6-5, the J call TRBJ1-5; D remains ambiguous. Germline-derived CDR1 and CDR2 are MNHEY and SVGAGI. CDR3 length equals 15 residues. V was clipped by 6 bases and J by 1 base, with 13 bases between them. CDR3 in amino acids: CASSREGGSNQPQHF. CDR3 coding DNA: TGTGCCAGCAGCCGAGAGGGTGGGAGCAATCAGCCCCAGCATTTT.